Listed here are 11 T cell receptor beta chains from one sample, sequenced in a study of blood T cell repertoires in COVID-19. This table comes from immunoSEQ multiplex PCR, and its TCRdb copy is limited to in-frame clones, with some not included. The table shows tens of thousands of clones, with roughly four fifths occurring only once. Sequenced input: peripheral blood. These receptors originate from a woman over 75 with acute or convalescent COVID-19.

Only a few counts were recorded for this clone. This sequence joins TRBV9 and TRBJ2-3; D unclear. Germline V gives CDR1 SGDLS, CDR2 YYNGEE. With 0 bases removed from V and 1 base from J, the gap between germline ends came to 6 bases. The CDR3 covers 14 residues. The CDR3 reads CASSVARGTDTQYF. CDR3 in DNA: TGTGCCAGCAGCGTAGCTCGCGGCACAGATACGCAGTATTTT.

This clone was seen more than once but under ten times. The chain has TRBV10-1 and TRBJ1-1; D unclear. V shed 10 bases and J shed 3 bases, with 15 bases lying between them. This CDR3 contains 13 residues. Per germline, CDR1 WNHNN and CDR2 SYGVQD (reference sequence). CDR3 nucleotides: TGCGCCACCCAGGAAGATTGGGACACTGAAGCTTTCTTT. Amino acid sequence: CATQEDWDTEAFF.

The chain recombines TRBV27 with TRBJ2-7; 11 bases match TRBD2. The V gene end was trimmed by 3 bases and the J gene end by 7 bases; junction bases not matched to a gene: 5. Germline CDR1 MNHEY, CDR2 SMNVEV (reference sequence). The CDR3 sequence is 14 residues long. This CDR3 reads CASSLLGLAEEQYF. DNA of the CDR3: TGTGCCAGCAGTTTGCTGGGACTAGCGGAAGAGCAGTACTTC.

The J gene is TRBJ2-1, the V gene TRBV3-1 (or the pseudogene TRBV3-2), with 10 bases fitting TRBD1. V lost 1 base and J lost 12; bases outside the gene matches: 9. Germline CDR1 and CDR2: LGHDT and YNNKEL (reference sequence). The CDR3 extends over 15 amino acids. In DNA, the CDR3 is TGTGCCAGCAGCCAAGGAGGGACAGGGGTAGTTGGGCAGTTCTTC. Translated, it gives CASSQGGTGVVGQFF.

V gene TRBV28 combines with J gene TRBJ2-7; 11 bases agree with TRBD1. V gave up 5 bases and J gave up 4 bases; unmatched junction bases: 4. CDR3 length equals 14 residues. Germline-derived CDR1 and CDR2 are MDHEN and SYDVKM. DNA of the CDR3: TGTGCCAGCAGTCCCCGGGACAGGGGGTACGAGCAGTACTTC. Residues: CASSPRDRGYEQYF.

This chain joins TRBV15 and TRBJ2-3; D is uncertain. The CDR3 is 13 residues long. Germline V lookup: CDR1 LNHNV, CDR2 YYDKDF (reference sequence). Trimming cost V 7 bases and J 2 bases, with 10 bases left between them. In nucleotides, the CDR3 is TGTGCCACCAAAAGAGGAGTCACAGATACGCAGTATTTT. As protein: CATKRGVTDTQYF.

This clone is a singleton in its sample. The chain joins TRBV5-1 to TRBJ2-2; 8 bases match TRBD1. This CDR3 has 16 amino acids. The ends lost 4 bases at V and 5 bases at J; junction bases unmatched: 10. Germline CDR1 reads SGHRS; CDR2 reads YFSETQ. CDR3 amino acids: CASSMMTGARTGELFF. Written as DNA, the CDR3 is TGCGCCAGCAGCATGATGACAGGGGCGAGAACCGGGGAGCTGTTTTTT.

The chain recombines TRBV23-1 with TRBJ1-1, with D perhaps TRBD1 (5 bases). Being an ORF, TRBV23-1 has a function that is uncertain. The CDR3 consists of 15 residues. The ends were cut back, 2 bases at V and 2 bases at J, with 12 bases in the middle. The chain's CDR3 is CASSQGSDRNTEAFF. Written as DNA, the CDR3 is TGCGCCAGCAGTCAAGGGTCTGACAGAAACACTGAAGCTTTCTTT.

This clone was seen once. The genes are TRBV28 and TRBJ2-7; tentative D call: TRBD2 (6 bases). The V end was cut by 3 bases, the J end by 3 bases, with 18 bases between. CDR3 size: 16 residues. Germline loops: CDR1 MDHEN, CDR2 SYDVKM. The CDR3 DNA sequence: TGTGCCAGCAGTTTTGGAGGGGTCCCGGTTGTCTACGAGCAGTACTTC. Translating gives CASSFGGVPVVYEQYF.

This chain joins TRBV6-4 and TRBJ2-1; possible D gene TRBD2, 6 bases. Germline V gene lookup returns CDR1 MRHNA and CDR2 SNTAGT. Between the trimmed V and J ends, which lost 2 bases and 8 bases, there was a span of 16 bases. The CDR3 has 15 residues. CDR3 region: CASSDRAGGPDEQFF. The CDR3 coding sequence is TGTGCCAGCAGTGACAGGGCCGGGGGTCCTGATGAGCAGTTCTTC.

This chain joins TRBV9 and TRBJ2-3, with unresolved D. The germline gives CDR1 SGDLS, CDR2 YYNGEE. V was shortened by 2 bases and J by 1 base, with 11 bases between the two germline ends. This CDR3 region has 15 residues. The CDR3 DNA is TGTGCCAGCAGCGTCGACACACAGCGCACAGATACGCAGTATTTT. Translated, it gives CASSVDTQRTDTQYF. The variable domain in full, with the rest retrieved from reference TRBV9 and TRBJ2-3, is DSGVTQTPKHLITATGQRVTLRCSPRSGDLSVYWYQQSLDQGLQFLIQYYNGEERAKGNILERFSAQQFPDLHSELNLSSLELGDSALYFCASSVDTQRTDTQYFGPGTRLTVL.